This T cell receptor beta chain was identified during a study of vaccination effects on CD4 cells after COVID-19. TCRdb keeps only in-frame clones here, not all; method: immunoSEQ multiplex PCR. Of 20,000 to 25,000 clones in the sample, roughly 74% were seen once. Germline CDR1 is GTSNPN and CDR2 is SVGIG (reference sequence). There are 14 residues in the CDR3. V dropped 5 bases and J dropped 5 bases, with 18 bases sitting between them. Within the ViraFEST assay, antigen-specific CD4+ T cells underwent expansion with viral peptide pools prior to sequencing. The authors isolated CD4+ T cells after approximately 9 days of culture. PCR confirmed that the person was infected with SARS-CoV-2 between March and December 2020. With regard to this clone: Its antigen is as yet unknown.

The chain joins TRBV30 to TRBJ1-2, with D possibly TRBD1 on 6 matching bases. Sample: CD4+ T cells from PBMCs cultured with a peptide pool, taken before COVID-19 vaccination. This clonotype was obtained from a human donor who had a prior SARS-CoV-2 infection. The CDR3, as DNA: TGTGCCTGGGCTGGGGGACGGGGGCCTTATGGCTACACCTTC. It is translated as CAWAGGRGPYGYTF.